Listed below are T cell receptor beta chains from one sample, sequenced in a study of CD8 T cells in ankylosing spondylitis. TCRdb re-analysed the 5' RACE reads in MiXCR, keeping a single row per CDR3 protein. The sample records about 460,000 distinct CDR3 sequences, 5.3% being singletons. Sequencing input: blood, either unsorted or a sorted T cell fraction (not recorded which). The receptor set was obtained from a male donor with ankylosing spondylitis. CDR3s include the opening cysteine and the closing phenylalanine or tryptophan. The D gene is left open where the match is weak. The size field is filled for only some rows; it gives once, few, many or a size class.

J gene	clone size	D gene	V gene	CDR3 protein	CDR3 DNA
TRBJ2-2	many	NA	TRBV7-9	CASSLGVSATGELFF	TGTGCCAGCAGCTTAGGGGTTAGCGCGACCGGGGAGCTGTTTTTT
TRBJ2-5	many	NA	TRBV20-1	CSASSAQAGETQYF	TGCAGTGCTAGCTCTGCTCAGGCGGGAGAGACCCAGTACTTC
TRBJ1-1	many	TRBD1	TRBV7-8	CASSLAGQGQMGEAFF	TGTGCCAGCAGCTTGGCGGGACAGGGCCAAATGGGGGAAGCTTTCTTT
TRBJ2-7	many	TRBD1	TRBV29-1	CSVADRGLYEQYF	TGCAGCGTTGCGGACAGGGGGCTCTACGAGCAGTACTTC
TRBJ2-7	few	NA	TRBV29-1	CSVILIYEQYF	TGCAGCGTTATACTAATCTACGAGCAGTACTTC
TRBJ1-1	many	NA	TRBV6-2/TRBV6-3	CASSHSSMRTEAFF	TGTGCCAGCAGTCACTCTTCCATGCGCACTGAAGCTTTCTTT
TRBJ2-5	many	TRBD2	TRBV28	CASSLWTSGRETETQYF	TGTGCCAGCAGCCTCTGGACTAGCGGGAGAGAAACGGAGACCCAGTACTTC
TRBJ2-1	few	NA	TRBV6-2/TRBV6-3	CASSYSSRDLLF	TGTGCCAGCAGTTACTCTTCCCGGGATTTGCTCTTC
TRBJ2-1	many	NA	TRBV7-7	CASSLRAEYNEQFF	TGTGCTAGCAGCTTAAGGGCAGAATACAATGAGCAGTTCTTC
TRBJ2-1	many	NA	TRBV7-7	CASSLARAGEQFF	TGTGCTAGCAGCTTAGCCAGAGCAGGGGAGCAGTTCTTC
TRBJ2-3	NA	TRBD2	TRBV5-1	CASSWGLAGEVDTQYF	TGCGCCAGCAGCTGGGGACTAGCGGGAGAAGTAGATACGCAGTATTTT
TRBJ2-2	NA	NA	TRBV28	CASSLLEGAVGELFF	TGTGCCAGCAGTTTATTGGAGGGGGCGGTCGGGGAGCTGTTTTTT
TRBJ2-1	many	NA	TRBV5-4	CASSLPGRGYNEQFF	TGTGCCAGCAGCTTGCCGGGGAGAGGGTACAATGAGCAGTTCTTC
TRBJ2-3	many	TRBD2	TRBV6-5	CASSSQGLAVGADTQYF	TGTGCCAGCAGTTCACAAGGACTAGCAGTGGGCGCAGATACGCAGTATTTT
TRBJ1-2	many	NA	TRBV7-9	CASRGFNYGYTF	TGTGCCAGCAGGGGGTTTAACTATGGCTACACCTTC
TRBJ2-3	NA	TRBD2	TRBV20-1	CSAESSGRAGSDTQYF	TGCAGTGCAGAATCTAGCGGGAGGGCCGGGTCAGATACGCAGTATTTT
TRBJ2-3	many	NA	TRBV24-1	CATSDLPGTDTQYF	TGTGCCACCAGTGATTTGCCGGGCACAGATACGCAGTATTTT
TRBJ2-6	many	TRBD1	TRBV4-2	CASSPDRSGANVLTF	TGTGCCAGCAGCCCGGACAGGTCTGGGGCCAACGTCCTGACTTTC
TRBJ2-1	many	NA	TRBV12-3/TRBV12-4	CASSLALWGDEQFF	TGTGCCAGCAGTTTAGCGCTCTGGGGCGATGAGCAGTTCTTC
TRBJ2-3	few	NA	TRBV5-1	CASSRERSTDTQYF	TGCGCCAGCAGCCGGGAACGGAGCACAGATACGCAGTATTTT
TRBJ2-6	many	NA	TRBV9	CASSVVDNSGANVLTF	TGTGCCAGCAGCGTAGTGGACAACTCTGGGGCCAACGTCCTGACTTTC
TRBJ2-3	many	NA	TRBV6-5	CASSYQTFPTDTQYF	TGTGCCAGCAGTTATCAGACTTTCCCCACAGATACGCAGTATTTT
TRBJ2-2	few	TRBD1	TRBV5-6	CASSDTGTGVLGWTGELFF	TGTGCCAGCAGCGACACCGGGACAGGGGTATTAGGTTGGACCGGGGAGCTGTTTTTT
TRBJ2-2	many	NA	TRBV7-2	CASSSAGGTGELFF	TGTGCCAGCAGCTCCGCCGGGGGAACTGGGGAGCTGTTTTTT
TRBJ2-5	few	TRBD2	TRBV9	CASSNYGGIQETQYF	TGTGCCAGCAGCAACTACGGGGGGATACAAGAGACCCAGTACTTC
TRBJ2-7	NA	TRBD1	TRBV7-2	CASSLGPGTGVHEQYF	TGTGCCAGCAGCTTAGGCCCCGGGACAGGGGTTCACGAGCAGTACTTC
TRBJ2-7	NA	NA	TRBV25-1	CASSAGSSGSYEQYF	TGTGCCAGCAGTGCCGGGAGTAGCGGCTCCTACGAGCAGTACTTC
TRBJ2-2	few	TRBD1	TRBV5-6	CASSVTGTGGTGELFF	TGTGCCAGCAGCGTTACCGGGACAGGGGGGACCGGGGAGCTGTTTTTT
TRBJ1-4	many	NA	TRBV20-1	CSAYRQIEKLFF	TGCAGTGCTTACAGACAGATTGAAAAACTGTTTTTT
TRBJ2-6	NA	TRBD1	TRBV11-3	CASSLVPWDRGHKLAGANVLTF	TGTGCCAGCAGCTTAGTCCCCTGGGACAGGGGACATAAGCTGGCTGGGGCCAACGTCCTGACTTTC
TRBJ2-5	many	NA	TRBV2	CASIRRGLRETQYF	TGTGCCAGCATACGTCGGGGCCTAAGAGAGACCCAGTACTTC
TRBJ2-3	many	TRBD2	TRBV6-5	CASSYSPRGDGTDTQYF	TGTGCCAGCAGTTACTCCCCTCGGGGGGACGGCACAGATACGCAGTATTTT
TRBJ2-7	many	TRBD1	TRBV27	CASSLYRGFYEQYF	TGTGCCAGCAGTTTATACAGGGGGTTTTACGAGCAGTACTTC
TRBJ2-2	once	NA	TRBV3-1	CATSRTFPNTGELFF	TGTGCCACCTCCCGGACCTTTCCGAACACCGGGGAGCTGTTTTTT
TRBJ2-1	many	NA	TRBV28	CASSYPTGEQFF	TGTGCCAGCAGTTACCCCACCGGGGAGCAGTTCTTC
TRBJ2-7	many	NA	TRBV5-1	CASSQKATTFSYEQYF	TGCGCCAGCAGCCAGAAGGCTACAACCTTTTCCTACGAGCAGTACTTC
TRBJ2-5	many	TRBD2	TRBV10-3	CAISRGGPDGETQYF	TGTGCCATCAGTCGGGGGGGTCCCGACGGAGAGACCCAGTACTTC
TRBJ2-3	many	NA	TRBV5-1	CASSLNQADTQYF	TGCGCCAGCAGCTTGAATCAAGCAGATACGCAGTATTTT
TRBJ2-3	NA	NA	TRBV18	CASSPEMWRISTDTQYF	TGTGCCAGCTCACCAGAAATGTGGAGAATTAGCACAGATACGCAGTATTTT
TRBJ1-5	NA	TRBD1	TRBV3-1	CASSRSRDSYQPQHF	TGTGCCAGCAGCCGCTCCCGGGACAGCTATCAGCCCCAGCATTTT
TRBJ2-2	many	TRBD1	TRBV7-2	CASSSRDRRFSGELFF	TGTGCCAGCAGCTCTCGGGACAGGCGATTTTCCGGGGAGCTGTTTTTT
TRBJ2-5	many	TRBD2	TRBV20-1	CSASPGIAGETQYF	TGCAGTGCTTCCCCGGGGATAGCGGGAGAGACCCAGTACTTC
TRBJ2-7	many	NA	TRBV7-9	CASRRGIDEQYF	TGTGCCTCCCGCAGGGGTATTGACGAGCAGTACTTC
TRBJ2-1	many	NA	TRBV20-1	CSANIPRIRYNEQFF	TGCAGTGCTAATATCCCCCGGATACGCTACAATGAGCAGTTCTTC
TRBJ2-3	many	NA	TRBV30	CAWSVVPGGGADTQYF	TGTGCCTGGAGTGTAGTACCGGGGGGCGGGGCAGATACGCAGTATTTT
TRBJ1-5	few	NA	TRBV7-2	CASSLVGTANQPQHF	TGTGCCAGCAGCTTAGTAGGTACAGCCAATCAGCCCCAGCATTTT
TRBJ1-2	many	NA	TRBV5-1	CASSLSQTGLGYTF	TGCGCCAGCAGCTTGAGCCAGACGGGGCTTGGCTACACCTTC